Below are 27 T cell receptor beta chains sequenced from a single sample in a study of early T cells in non-severe SARS-CoV-2 infection. TCRdb reanalysed the 5' RACE reads using MiXCR and keeps one entry per CDR3 protein. Of approximately 98,000 distinct CDR3 sequences listed, around an eighth are singletons. Sequenced input: whole blood. All receptors come from an adult who was a healthcare worker with PCR-confirmed SARS-CoV-2 infection or an uninfected control (not recorded which).

This chain joins TRBV5-1 and TRBJ1-3; a weak D match, TRBD1 (5 bases). This CDR3 contains 14 residues. V was shortened by 0 bases and J by 4 bases, with 8 bases between the two germline ends. Per the germline V gene, CDR1 is SGHRS and CDR2 is YFSETQ. CDR3 sequence (DNA): TGCGCCAGCAGCTTGGGGACACAAGGAAACACCATATATTTT. Protein sequence: CASSLGTQGNTIYF.

This clonotype was found a few times. In DNA, the CDR3 is TGTGCCAGCAGCTCGAAGGACACCATATATTTT. This sequence encodes CASSSKDTIYF. The V gene is TRBV7-9, the J gene TRBJ1-3; D is undetermined. CDR1 is SEHNR and CDR2 is FQNEAQ in the germline V gene (reference sequence). V shed 4 bases and J shed 8 bases, with 6 bases lying between them. This CDR3 is built from 11 residues.

This chain links TRBV20-1 with TRBJ2-1, with a weak D call TRBD1 (6 bases). The V gene's germline CDR1 is DFQATT and CDR2 SNEGSKA (reference sequence). Trimming left V 5 bases short and J 6 bases short, with 11 bases between. This CDR3 comprises 12 residues. The CDR3 is CSAHREVNEQFF. CDR3 bases: TGCAGTGCTCACAGGGAAGTCAATGAGCAGTTCTTC.

J is TRBJ2-1 and V is TRBV2, with D possibly matching TRBD1 (6 bases). V was clipped by 0 bases and J by 2 bases, with 17 bases between them. In germline, CDR1 is SNHLY, CDR2 FYNNEI. The CDR3 loop spans 18 amino acids. The CDR3 DNA reads TGTGCCAGCAGTGAAGCGCTTAGGGGCAGGGGTACCTACAATGAGCAGTTCTTC. This encodes CASSEALRGRGTYNEQFF.

The chain joins TRBV20-1 to TRBJ2-7, with D possibly being TRBD2 (7 bases). Germline loops: CDR1 DFQATT, CDR2 SNEGSKA (reference sequence). The V end lost 6 bases, the J end lost 2 bases, and 17 bases lay between the germline ends. The length of the CDR3 is 14 residues. CDR3 sequence: CSAPVRGAAYEQYF. The CDR3 nucleotides read TGCAGTGCCCCGGTACGGGGGGCGGCCTACGAGCAGTACTTC.

This clonotype was found many times. This chain links TRBV29-1 with TRBJ2-3; D is perhaps TRBD2 (6 bases). Germline values: CDR1 SQVTM, CDR2 ANQGSEA. The CDR3 is made up of 14 amino acids. V was trimmed by 3 bases and J by 6 bases, leaving 16 bases between them. The CDR3 nucleotides read TGCAGCGTTGAGGGAGGTAGGGCCGCGGATACGCAGTATTTT. Translated: CSVEGGRAADTQYF.

This clonotype has at least ten counts. The V call is TRBV5-1, the J call TRBJ1-5, with D tentatively TRBD1 (6 bases). Trimming stripped 4 bases from V and 3 bases from J, with 17 bases between. Germline V gene data show CDR1 as SGHRS and CDR2 as YFSETQ. The CDR3 totals 16 residues. This chain's CDR3 is CASSLGTTFNNQPQHF. As DNA, the CDR3 is TGCGCCAGCAGCCTAGGGACAACCTTCAACAATCAGCCCCAGCATTTT.

The V gene is TRBV12-3 or TRBV12-4, the J gene TRBJ2-1, with D uncertain. With 6 bases removed from V and 0 bases from J, the gap between germline ends came to 6 bases. This CDR3 comprises 13 residues. The CDR3: CASRWFSYNEQFF. CDR3 bases: TGTGCCAGCAGGTGGTTCTCCTACAATGAGCAGTTCTTC.

The V and J genes are TRBV30 and TRBJ2-7; 7 nucleotides line up with TRBD2. The V segment lost 0 bases and the J segment 3 bases; nucleotides outside the gene matches: 2. CDR1 and CDR2 from the germline V gene are GTSNPN and SVGIG (reference sequence). This CDR3 is 13 amino acids long. The CDR3 DNA follows: TGTGCCTGGAGTGTCGGGAGGAACTACGAGCAGTACTTC. Its protein product is CAWSVGRNYEQYF.

This clonotype has just a few counts. The rearrangement uses TRBV28 and TRBJ1-2, with TRBD1 identical over 7 bases. V was pared by 3 bases and J by 6 bases, with 4 bases of the junction left unmatched. The length of the CDR3 is 13 residues. Germline V lookup: CDR1 MDHEN, CDR2 SYDVKM. CDR3 sequence: CASSFRQGDGYTF. The CDR3 DNA is TGTGCCAGCAGTTTTAGACAGGGTGATGGCTACACCTTC.

This clonotype has just a few counts. This chain joins TRBV7-9 and TRBJ2-3, with D possibly TRBD1 on 5 matching bases. Trimming took off 3 bases at V and 2 bases at J, with 12 bases between the two ends. Germline CDR1 SEHNR, CDR2 FQNEAQ (reference sequence). This CDR3 has 15 amino acids. The DNA of the CDR3 is TGTGCCAGCAGCTTCGGGCAGGGTCTCACAGATACGCAGTATTTT. Translation: CASSFGQGLTDTQYF.

This clonotype appeared many times. The chain combines TRBV7-8 with TRBJ2-1; TRBD1 agrees at 8 bases. The germline CDR1 and CDR2 sequences are SGHVS and FQNEAQ. Losses at the gene ends were 9 bases for V and 4 bases for J; bases not matched to a gene: 5. CDR3 size: 13 residues. CDR3 DNA: TGTGCCAGTGCGGGACAGGCTTACAATGAGCAGTTCTTC. It codes for CASAGQAYNEQFF.

This clonotype was seen many times. The gene calls are TRBV9 and TRBJ2-1; no clear D gene. The length of the CDR3 is 14 residues. Trimming cost V 0 bases and J 5 bases, with 9 bases left between them. CDR1 is SGDLS and CDR2 is YYNGEE in the germline V gene. The CDR3 DNA sequence: TGTGCCAGCAGCGTAGGTGGCACACACAATGAGCAGTTCTTC. Translating gives CASSVGGTHNEQFF.

This clonotype came up many times. The chain couples TRBV18 to TRBJ1-1; D is uncertain. This CDR3 has 13 residues. V shed 3 bases and J shed 1 base, with 6 bases lying between them. Germline values: CDR1 KGHSH, CDR2 LQKENI. The CDR3 spells CASSPGQNTEAFF. The CDR3 DNA reads as TGTGCCAGCTCACCTGGCCAGAACACTGAAGCTTTCTTT.

This clonotype was recorded a few times. The chain combines TRBV19 with TRBJ2-4; 11 positions match TRBD2. The germline V gene has CDR1 LNHDA and CDR2 SQIVND (reference sequence). The J segment lost 1 base and the V segment lost 6 bases, leaving 11 bases of the junction unmatched. The CDR3 consists of 18 residues. The CDR3 coding sequence is TGTGCCAGTAGCAGTAGCGGGGGGGCCAAATGGGCCAAAAACATTCAGTACTTC. Amino acids: CASSSSGGAKWAKNIQYF.

The table lists this clonotype with a few counts. V usage is TRBV19 and J usage is TRBJ1-4, with 7 bases aligning to TRBD1. This CDR3 comprises 13 residues. CDR1 is LNHDA, CDR2 SQIVND, per germline (reference sequence). The V gene end was trimmed by 5 bases and the J gene end by 5 bases; junction bases not matched to a gene: 2. The CDR3 DNA is TGTGCCAGTAGTTGGACAGGAAATGAAAAACTGTTTTTT. Its protein is CASSWTGNEKLFF.

The V call is TRBV5-1, the J call TRBJ1-1, with no clear D. Germline CDR1 SGHRS, CDR2 YFSETQ. The CDR3 loop spans 13 amino acids. The V and J ends lost 0 bases and 5 bases respectively, with 8 bases between them. CDR3 in DNA: TGCGCCAGCAGCTTGGACAGCCGTACTGAAGCTTTCTTT. Its translation: CASSLDSRTEAFF.

This clonotype has a handful of counts. This chain uses TRBV5-4 with TRBJ2-1; TRBD1 matches at 7 bases. Looked up from germline, CDR1 is SGHNT and CDR2 is YYREEE (reference sequence). V lost 4 bases, J lost 6 bases, and 7 bases stayed unmatched. CDR3 size: 14 residues. The CDR3 sequence is CASSALGGRNEQFF. The CDR3 nucleotides are TGTGCCAGCAGCGCACTAGGGGGCCGCAATGAGCAGTTCTTC.

Many counts were recorded for this clonotype. V gene TRBV5-4 combines with J gene TRBJ1-4; D gene ambiguous. Trimming removed 3 bases at V and 2 bases at J, with 8 bases between. This CDR3 is built from 14 residues. The germline gives CDR1 SGHNT, CDR2 YYREEE (reference sequence). The DNA for the CDR3 is TGTGCCAGCAGCTCCCGTGGGACTAATGAAAAACTGTTTTTT. Residues: CASSSRGTNEKLFF.

This clonotype has at least ten counts. This chain links TRBV3-1 with TRBJ2-1; tentative D call: TRBD2 (5 bases). Per the germline V gene, CDR1 is LGHDT and CDR2 is YNNKEL (reference sequence). Trimming stripped 4 bases from V and 5 bases from J, with 15 bases between. This CDR3 spans 15 amino acids. CDR3 DNA sequence: TGTGCCAGCAGCCTAAGGCGGGCCAGAGACAATGAGCAGTTCTTC. Protein product: CASSLRRARDNEQFF.

V is TRBV7-2 and J is TRBJ1-5, with no clear D. The CDR3 totals 15 residues. CDR1 and CDR2 from the germline V gene are SGHTA and FQGNSA. Trimming stripped 0 bases from V and 0 bases from J, with 6 bases between. The CDR3 here is CASSLALHSNQPQHF. In DNA form, the CDR3 reads TGTGCCAGCAGCTTAGCACTTCATAGCAATCAGCCCCAGCATTTT.

J is TRBJ1-5 and V is TRBV6-6; tentative D call: TRBD1 (6 bases). The V gene lost 0 bases and the J gene lost 4 bases, with 10 bases spanning the gap. CDR1 and CDR2 (germline): MNHNY, SVGAGI (reference sequence). The CDR3 is made up of 15 amino acids. The CDR3 DNA reads as TGTGCCAGCAGTTACTCTGACAGGAGAAATCAGCCCCAGCATTTT. As protein: CASSYSDRRNQPQHF.

This clonotype was seen a few times. This chain links TRBV11-2 with TRBJ1-1; D is unresolved. This CDR3 contains 15 residues. V lost 5 bases, J lost 4 bases, and 17 bases lay in between. The germline V gene encodes CDR1 SGHAT and CDR2 FQNNGV. In DNA form, the CDR3 reads TGTGCCAGCAGCCAACCGACGGGAGGGTTCACTGAAGCTTTCTTT. Translation gives CASSQPTGGFTEAFF. Full variable domain (remainder filled in from reference TRBV11-2 and TRBJ1-1): EAGVAQSPRYKIIEKRQSVAFWCNPISGHATLYWYQQILGQGPKLLIQFQNNGVVDDSQLPKDRFSAERLKGVDSTLKIQPAKLEDSAVYLCASSQPTGGFTEAFFGQGTRLTVV.

At least ten counts were recorded for this clonotype. The V call is TRBV6-2 or TRBV6-3, the J call TRBJ2-7; TRBD1 matches at 11 bases. This CDR3 has 19 residues. J lost 2 bases, V lost 0 bases, and 12 bases had no gene match. CDR1 and CDR2 from the germline V gene are MNHEY and SVGEGT. CDR3 amino acids: CASSYSIGQPGQGAYEQYF. The CDR3 DNA is TGTGCCAGCAGTTACTCGATCGGACAACCGGGACAGGGGGCCTACGAGCAGTACTTC.

This sequence joins TRBV20-1 and TRBJ2-1; D remains ambiguous. CDR1 is DFQATT, CDR2 SNEGSKA, per germline (reference sequence). V lost 3 bases and J 14 bases, leaving 11 bases between the germline ends. This CDR3 has 10 amino acids. CDR3 coding DNA: TGCAGTGCTAGCCTTTTGGGGAAGTTCTTC. Translated, it gives CSASLLGKFF.

The chain uses TRBV28 and TRBJ1-4; D call uncertain. Trimming took off 8 bases at V and 8 bases at J, with 18 bases between the two ends. Germline assignment: CDR1 MDHEN and CDR2 SYDVKM. This CDR3 has 14 residues. CDR3 sequence: CASVRTLEVEKLFF. CDR3 nucleotide sequence: TGTGCCAGCGTTAGGACCCTCGAGGTGGAAAAACTGTTTTTT.

This clonotype was found a few times. This chain joins TRBV6-1 and TRBJ1-5; maybe TRBD1 (6 bases). CDR3 length equals 16 residues. Trimming removed 0 bases at V and 6 bases at J, with 15 bases between. From germline, CDR1 is MNHNS and CDR2 SASEGT. CDR3 sequence: CASSEAWRGKGQPQHF. DNA for the CDR3: TGTGCCAGCAGTGAAGCGTGGAGGGGGAAAGGTCAGCCCCAGCATTTT.